The text below deals with one T cell receptor beta chain. Naive-designated CD8 cells lacked CD45RO, were positively enriched for CCR7, and omitted terminally differentiated effector memory CD45RA+ cells. This specimen comes from a study of shared clonotypes between healthy human individuals. Sequenced by immunoSEQ multiplex PCR; TCRdb stores in-frame clones only, minus some. The sample yields around 2.1 million clones, about 93% seen once. The CDR3 length is 15 residues. Germline CDR1 and CDR2: MDHEN and SYDVKM. J was trimmed by 5 bases and V by 5 bases; bases with no gene match: 10. The material sequenced was naive CD8+ T cells from PBMCs. The genes are TRBV28 and TRBJ1-1; 8 bases line up with TRBD1. The sequence was obtained from a man aged 18-30 years in good health. Some clones in this sample may be carry-over from other donors' samples. The CDR3, as DNA: TGTGCCAGCAGTCCCCGGACAGGGAGATTTACTGAAGCTTTCTTT. It translates to CASSPRTGRFTEAFF.